This T cell receptor beta chain was profiled in a study of beta chain features in type 1 diabetes. The wider study: Examination of sorted cells across all samples involved 98,000,000 or so cells.

Broader study findings: People with Type 1 diabetes carried modestly yet significantly shorter TCRB CDR3s in all four CD4+ subsets.

What was sequenced were expressed TCRB transcripts, since all of the isolated RNA had been reverse transcribed. An average roughly 3.6 million reads came from naive, central memory and regulatory T cell samples. Sequenced by immunoSEQ multiplex PCR; TCRdb stores in-frame clones only, minus some. Of roughly 300,000 clones in the sample, approximately 9.7% are singletons; the top ten hold roughly 0.99%. There are a few counts of this clone. Antigen: not known. This CDR3 has 11 residues. What was sequenced was central memory CD4+ T cells from blood. The chain employs TRBV21-1 and TRBJ1-2; no DNA check was done on the table's D call, TRBD1. TRBV21-1 is listed as a pseudogene. The sequence was collected from a man aged 25 to 40 with type 1 diabetes. CDR3 DNA sequence: TGTGCCAGCAGCAAAATAGGCAGGCCGGCCTTC. Translation: CASSKIGRPAF.